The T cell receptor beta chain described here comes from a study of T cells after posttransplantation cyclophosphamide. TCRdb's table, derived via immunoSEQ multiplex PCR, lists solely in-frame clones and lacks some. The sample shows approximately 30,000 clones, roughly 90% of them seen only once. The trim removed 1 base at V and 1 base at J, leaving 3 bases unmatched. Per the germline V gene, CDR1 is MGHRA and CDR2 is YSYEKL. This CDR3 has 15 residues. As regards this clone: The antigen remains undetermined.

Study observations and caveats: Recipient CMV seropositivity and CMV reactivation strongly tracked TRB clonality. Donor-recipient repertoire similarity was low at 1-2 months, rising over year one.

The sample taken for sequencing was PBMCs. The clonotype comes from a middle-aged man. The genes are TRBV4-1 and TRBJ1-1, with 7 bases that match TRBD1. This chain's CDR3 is CASSQVWTGNTEAFF. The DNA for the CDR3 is TGCGCCAGCAGCCAAGTATGGACAGGGAACACTGAAGCTTTCTTT.